The 22 T cell receptor beta chains reported below all come from one sample, sequenced in a study of identical twins. TCRdb processed the 5' RACE reads anew with MiXCR; each CDR3 protein has one entry. Of about 300,000 distinct CDR3 sequences listed, around 12% were seen once; the top ten hold 7.2%. These data also featured in a second study, about yellow fever vaccine responses in identical twins.

The sample consisted of CD8+ T cells sorted from blood. The source is a woman aged 18-29 years in good health.

The rearrangement joins TRBV4-1 to TRBJ2-5; D is perhaps TRBD1 or TRBD2 (5 bases each). Germline V gene data show CDR1 as MGHRA and CDR2 as YSYEKL. The CDR3 extends over 15 amino acids. The ends were cut back, 3 bases at V and 3 bases at J, with 14 bases in the middle. The CDR3 sequence is CASSQGVGYKETQYF. In nucleotides, the CDR3 is TGCGCCAGCAGCCAGGGGGTAGGCTACAAAGAGACCCAGTACTTC.

This clonotype has a handful of counts. This chain links TRBV20-1 with TRBJ2-1; TRBD2 matches 11 bases. Unmatched junction bases numbered 11, after V lost 3 bases and J lost 1 base. Germline CDR1 DFQATT, CDR2 SNEGSKA (reference sequence). The CDR3 length is 18 residues. The DNA of the CDR3 is TGCAGTGCTAGCACTAACGAGGCTAGCGGGAGGTCCTACAATGAGCAGTTCTTC. Translating it yields CSASTNEASGRSYNEQFF.

The V and J genes are TRBV7-8 and TRBJ2-1; 10 nucleotides align to TRBD2. Trimming at V came to 5 bases and at J to 0 bases, leaving 10 bases not matched to a gene. CDR3 length equals 18 residues. Per the germline V gene, CDR1 is SGHVS and CDR2 is FQNEAQ. The CDR3 loop reads CASSISGTSAYSYNEQFF. CDR3 in DNA: TGTGCCAGCAGCATTAGCGGGACTAGCGCCTACTCCTACAATGAGCAGTTCTTC.

V is TRBV12-5 and J is TRBJ2-7; D gene unclear. Germline CDR1 LGHNT, CDR2 FRNRAP. This CDR3 is 15 amino acids long. V lost 2 bases and J 2 bases, leaving 13 bases between the germline ends. Here the CDR3 DNA reads TGTGCTAGTGGTTTGACAAGCCAGCCCACCTACGAGCAGTACGTC. Amino acid sequence: CASGLTSQPTYEQYV.

In this sample, this clonotype turned up many times. V is TRBV12-3 or TRBV12-4 and J is TRBJ1-4; unclear D gene. The CDR3 has 13 residues. V was shortened by 5 bases and J by 8 bases, with 12 bases between the two germline ends. The CDR3: CASSMPGAEKLFF. Written as DNA, the CDR3 is TGTGCCAGCAGTATGCCGGGTGCGGAAAAACTGTTTTTT.

This clonotype was counted ten times or more. The V gene is TRBV6-6, the J gene TRBJ1-5, with unresolved D. The CDR3 totals 12 residues. Between the trimmed V and J ends, which lost 8 bases and 0 bases, there was a span of 5 bases. CDR1 and CDR2 (germline): MNHNY, SVGAGI (reference sequence). For the CDR3, the DNA is TGTGCCAGCGGCAATAGCAATCAGCCCCAGCATTTT. Translating it yields CASGNSNQPQHF.

This clonotype has just a few counts. This chain joins TRBV12-3 or TRBV12-4 and TRBJ2-1, with a weak D call TRBD2 (6 bases). The CDR3 runs 14 residues. V was shortened by 2 bases and J by 9 bases, with 14 bases between the two germline ends. The CDR3, as DNA: TGTGCCAGCAGTTTACCGACTAGTTGGGGTGAGCAGTTCTTC. Translating it yields CASSLPTSWGEQFF.

This clonotype has a handful of counts. The V call is TRBV4-1, the J call TRBJ2-2, with a possible D match to TRBD2 (5 bases). CDR1 and CDR2 (germline): MGHRA, YSYEKL. CDR3 length equals 14 residues. V gave up 5 bases and J gave up 6 bases, with 13 bases separating them. CDR3 DNA sequence: TGCGCCAGCAGCAGCCGGGGTGGCGCCGGGGAGCTGTTTTTT. Residues: CASSSRGGAGELFF.

The table lists this clonotype with a few counts. The chain has TRBV11-3 and TRBJ2-1, with 8 bases lining up with TRBD2. V was pared by 5 bases and J by 5 bases, with 8 bases of the junction left unmatched. Germline lookup yields CDR1 SGHNT and CDR2 YENEEA. The CDR3 sequence is 15 residues long. The CDR3 reads CASSDTGTSHNEQFF. The CDR3 DNA reads TGTGCCAGCAGCGATACCGGGACTAGTCACAATGAGCAGTTCTTC.

Here the CDR3 DNA reads TGCGCCAGCAGCTTGGGCCTTGGCGGGGGTACCACAGATACGCAGTATTTT. Its protein product is CASSLGLGGGTTDTQYF. The chain joins TRBV5-1 to TRBJ2-3; TRBD2 aligns across 7 bases. Germline loops: CDR1 SGHRS, CDR2 YFSETQ. After removal of 0 bases from V and 2 bases from J, the junction contained 9 bases not matched to a gene. The CDR3 has 17 residues.

This clonotype has just a few counts. The chain combines TRBV7-7 with TRBJ2-7, with TRBD1 as a possible D gene (6 bases). V lost 4 bases and J lost 3, with 10 bases in between. Per germline, CDR1 SSHAT and CDR2 FNYEAQ (reference sequence). The CDR3 is 13 residues long. The CDR3 loop is CASSYDRRYEQYV. The CDR3 coding sequence is TGTGCCAGCAGCTATGACAGGCGCTACGAGCAGTACGTC.

This chain connects TRBV28 to TRBJ2-7; tentatively, D is TRBD1 or TRBD2 (5 bases each). Per germline, CDR1 MDHEN and CDR2 SYDVKM. V shed 2 bases and J shed 2 bases, with 13 bases lying between them. This CDR3 comprises 15 residues. CDR3 nucleotide sequence: TGTGCCAGCAGTTTAGGTGGGACGACCCCCTACGAGCAGTACTTC. It translates to CASSLGGTTPYEQYF.

The chain is built from TRBV20-1 and TRBJ1-1; tentative D call: TRBD1 (6 bases). V gave up 3 bases and J gave up 3 bases, with 29 bases separating them. The germline gives CDR1 DFQATT, CDR2 SNEGSKA (reference sequence). The CDR3 consists of 19 residues. The CDR3 loop is CSASSRLTGGDLLYTEAFF. DNA of the CDR3: TGCAGTGCTAGTTCGAGGCTAACGGGGGGCGACTTGCTGTACACTGAAGCTTTCTTT.

A few counts support this clonotype. The CDR3 reads CASSRSTGSSGNTIYF. Here the CDR3 DNA reads TGTGCCAGCAGCCGCTCGACAGGTAGCTCTGGAAACACCATATATTTT. The rearrangement joins TRBV7-9 to TRBJ1-3; D is perhaps TRBD1 (6 bases). The CDR3 covers 16 residues. Germline V gene data show CDR1 as SEHNR and CDR2 as FQNEAQ (reference sequence). V was shortened by 5 bases and J by 0 bases, with 14 bases between the two germline ends.

This clonotype was counted ten times or more. The V gene is TRBV12-3 or TRBV12-4, the J gene TRBJ2-3; no definite D call. This CDR3 comprises 12 residues. Trimming stripped 6 bases from V and 0 bases from J, with 4 bases between. The chain's CDR3 is CASRTSTDTQYF. CDR3 bases: TGTGCCAGCAGAACTAGCACAGATACGCAGTATTTT.

This clonotype was seen at least ten times. This chain joins TRBV12-3 or TRBV12-4 and TRBJ1-1; TRBD1 is a possible D gene (5 bases). V lost 2 bases and J 1 base, leaving 8 bases between the germline ends. This CDR3 contains 14 residues. The CDR3 DNA reads TGTGCCAGCAGTTTAAGGACAAAGAACACTGAAGCTTTCTTT. Protein sequence: CASSLRTKNTEAFF.

This clonotype was recorded at least ten times. The genes are TRBV11-2 and TRBJ2-3; 7 bases are shared with TRBD1. The CDR3 consists of 13 residues. V gave up 5 bases and J gave up 5 bases; unmatched junction bases: 4. CDR1 SGHAT and CDR2 FQNNGV come from the germline V gene. The CDR3: CASSTTGEDTQYF. CDR3 in DNA: TGTGCCAGCAGCACCACAGGGGAAGATACGCAGTATTTT.

V and J are TRBV7-9 and TRBJ2-5, with 9 nucleotides matching TRBD2. There are 15 residues in the CDR3. The germline gives CDR1 SEHNR, CDR2 FQNEAQ (reference sequence). J gave up 7 bases and V 3 bases, and 9 bases lay outside the gene matches. The CDR3 is CASSFPTSREGTQYF. CDR3 bases: TGTGCCAGCAGCTTTCCCACCTCGCGGGAGGGGACCCAGTACTTC. The entire variable domain, with the rest obtained from reference TRBV7-9 and TRBJ2-5, is as follows: DTGVSQNPRHKITKRGQNVTFRCDPISEHNRLYWYRQTLGQGPEFLTYFQNEAQLEKSRLLSDRFSAERPKGSFSTLEIQRTEQGDSAMYLCASSFPTSREGTQYFGPGTRLLVL.

This chain uses TRBV6-4 with TRBJ2-2, with a tentative D call TRBD1 (6 bases). Trimming shortened V by 6 bases and J by 3 bases, and 11 bases separated the two germline ends. The germline CDR1 and CDR2 sequences are MRHNA and SNTAGT. CDR3 length: 14 residues. CDR3 in DNA: TGTGCCAGCAGCGGGGACACTCACACCGGGGAGCTGTTTTTT. As protein: CASSGDTHTGELFF.

The chain couples TRBV7-9 to TRBJ2-6; D remains unclear. Germline V gives CDR1 SEHNR, CDR2 FQNEAQ (reference sequence). This CDR3 is built from 17 residues. With 5 bases removed from V and 2 bases from J, the gap between germline ends came to 16 bases. The CDR3 spells CASSQERVPPGANVLTF. The CDR3 DNA reads as TGTGCCAGCAGCCAAGAAAGGGTTCCCCCTGGGGCCAACGTCCTGACTTTC.

This rearrangement joins TRBV27 to TRBJ2-3; perhaps TRBD2 as D (6 bases). Germline V gene data show CDR1 as MNHEY and CDR2 as SMNVEV (reference sequence). CDR3 length: 14 residues. V was clipped by 8 bases and J by 0 bases, with 12 bases between them. The CDR3 here is CASPFRESTDTQYF. CDR3 DNA: TGTGCCAGCCCCTTCCGGGAGAGCACAGATACGCAGTATTTT.

This clonotype was counted between two and nine times. V gene TRBV2 combines with J gene TRBJ2-1, with 7 bases fitting TRBD2. With V trimmed by 4 bases and J by 9 bases, 9 bases remained unmatched. The germline gives CDR1 SNHLY, CDR2 FYNNEI. The CDR3 runs to 14 residues. In DNA, the CDR3 is TGTGCCAGCAGTGCGGCGGGAGAATTACGTGAGCAGTTCTTC. Translating gives CASSAAGELREQFF.